This TCR beta chain was documented in a study of resident and recirculating memory T cells in vitiligo. This CDR3 region has 16 residues. The table came from immunoSEQ multiplex PCR; TCRdb's copy has only in-frame clones and leaves some out. The repertoire holds around 70,000 clones, with roughly 90% as singletons. This clonotype was sampled from a male donor with vitiligo. The specimen sequenced was blood. This chain connects TRBV12-1 to TRBJ2-1; the D call in the table, TRBD2, was not verified against the DNA. TRBV12-1 is a documented pseudogene. The CDR3 loop reads CASSSTRVLGHNEQFF. CDR3 bases: TGTGCCAGCAGCTCGACTCGGGTTCTGGGTCACAATGAGCAGTTCTTC.